This TCR beta chain was recovered during a study of blood T cell repertoires in COVID-19. Study in general: The origin of the acute and convalescent COVID-19 samples was the United States, Italy and Spain. In each case, the material was cDNA or gDNA derived from T cells, B-cell-depleted T cells, or PBMCs.

The Seattle patients joined while their infection was active and were tracked longitudinally afterward. Per the original methods: From reference gene primer amplification, estimates of nucleated cell counts were derived. The repertoire was sequenced with immunoSEQ multiplex PCR; TCRdb's copy has only in-frame clones and lacks some. V and J calls and clone size follow that table, whereas D and trimming were derived from the DNA. In the table there are more than 80,000 clones, 90% of which are singletons. The CDR3 totals 14 residues. CDR1 and CDR2 from the germline V gene are KGHSH and LQKENI. About this clone: The junction departs from the called germline gene at one end, perhaps through a read error.

The sample taken for sequencing was peripheral blood. The chain recombines TRBV18 with TRBJ1-4, with a possible D match to TRBD1 (6 bases). This clonotype originated in a man aged 18 to 35 with COVID-19, enrolled during active disease. The CDR3 sequence is CASSPTGSNEKLLF. DNA of the CDR3: TGTGCCAGCTCACCAACAGGGTCTAATGAAAAACTGCTTTTT.